The rows below give T cell receptor beta chains drawn from one sample of a study of blood T cells in healthy people across ages. TCRdb itself ran the 5' RACE reads through MiXCR, one entry per CDR3 protein. The sample contains 1.4 million to 1.5 million distinct CDR3 sequences, roughly 45% of which appear only once. Sample: blood. The origin of the receptors is a woman under 30 in good health. CDR3s include the opening cysteine and the closing phenylalanine or tryptophan. Each record gives: V gene, J gene, CDR3 protein.

>TRBV5-6|TRBJ1-2
CASSPYDQGLYNSGYTF
>TRBV9|TRBJ2-6
CASSVGSFGANVLTF
>TRBV2|TRBJ2-5
CASSEEVAGGRETQYF
>TRBV27|TRBJ2-1
CASSPSGNSYNEQFF
>TRBV2|TRBJ2-7
CASRTRTGEAYEQYF
>TRBV11-1|TRBJ2-7
CASSLADGYTYEQYF
>TRBV4-2|TRBJ2-3
CASSPWTSGGTDTQYF
>TRBV9|TRBJ2-3
CASSVVGAGPTDTQYF
>TRBV10-3|TRBJ2-1
CAIGVDRASYNEQFF
>TRBV5-6|TRBJ2-7
CASSPDLYGPSYEQYF
>TRBV9|TRBJ1-1
CASSVARGGLDNTEAFF
>TRBV7-2|TRBJ1-2
CASSHGAGQNGYTF
>TRBV20-1|TRBJ2-5
CSALGLWPRSETQYF
>TRBV12-3/TRBV12-4|TRBJ1-1
CASTPTALNEAFF
>TRBV10-3|TRBJ2-1
CAISGATSGSDNEQFF
>TRBV15|TRBJ1-4
CATSRVQGSANEKLFF
>TRBV6-6|TRBJ2-2
CASQGTANTGELFF
>TRBV29-1|TRBJ1-1
CSVYRDTTMYTEAFF
>TRBV20-1|TRBJ1-2
CSARATGSYGYTF
>TRBV29-1|TRBJ2-2
CSVAGGRGLGSTGELFF
>TRBV7-9|TRBJ1-2
CASSPDTSPYGYTF
>TRBV5-1|TRBJ2-1
CATREDSYNEQFF
>TRBV3-1|-
CASSQDRRAYEQYF
>TRBV9|TRBJ1-6
CASSVDDGYNSPLHF
>TRBV6-1|TRBJ2-2
CASRSASGGELFF
>TRBV5-1|TRBJ2-3
CASSLIDGTTSTDTQYF
>TRBV6-1|TRBJ2-7
CASSEALGSHEQYF
>TRBV27|TRBJ1-2
CASSPFGGGYGYTF
>TRBV6-2/TRBV6-3|TRBJ2-7
CASSPGLALHEQYF
>TRBV28|TRBJ2-3
CASSFSGTSDTQYF
>TRBV4-1|TRBJ2-5
CASSQVGTGGETQYF
>TRBV4-1|TRBJ1-2
CASSQEAEGRYGYTF
>TRBV5-1|TRBJ2-3
CASSLGIGVSTDTQYF
>TRBV4-2|TRBJ1-2
CATAQGNYGYTF
>TRBV15|TRBJ2-7
CATSGTTLGGGADEQYF
>TRBV3-1|TRBJ1-5
CASSPTGGLSNQPQHF
>TRBV7-8|TRBJ1-2
CASSLGRDRLIGYTF
>TRBV20-1|TRBJ1-2
CSARNRQGNANGYTF
>TRBV4-1|TRBJ2-3
CASSQEASGVRTDTQYF
>TRBV28|TRBJ2-7
CASIPRGGERSYEQYF
>TRBV12-3/TRBV12-4|TRBJ2-6
CASSPGPQANVLTF